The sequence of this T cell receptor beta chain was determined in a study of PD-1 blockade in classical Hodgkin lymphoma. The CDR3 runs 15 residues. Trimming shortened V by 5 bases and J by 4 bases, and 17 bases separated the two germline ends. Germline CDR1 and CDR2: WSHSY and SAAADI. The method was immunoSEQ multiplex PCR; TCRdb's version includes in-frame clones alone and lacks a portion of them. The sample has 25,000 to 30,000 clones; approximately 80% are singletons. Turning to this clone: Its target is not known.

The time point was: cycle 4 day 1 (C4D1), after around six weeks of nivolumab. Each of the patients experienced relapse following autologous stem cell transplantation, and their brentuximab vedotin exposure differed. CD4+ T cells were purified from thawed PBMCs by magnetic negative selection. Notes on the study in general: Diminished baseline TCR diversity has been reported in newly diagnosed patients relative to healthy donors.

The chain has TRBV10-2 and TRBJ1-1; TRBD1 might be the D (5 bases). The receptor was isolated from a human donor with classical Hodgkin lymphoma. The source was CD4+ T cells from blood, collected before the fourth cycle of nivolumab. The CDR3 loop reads CASSWGGVGGTEAFF. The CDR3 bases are TGCGCCAGCAGTTGGGGCGGGGTTGGGGGCACTGAAGCTTTCTTT.